The rows below give T cell receptor beta chains drawn from one sample of a study of cytomegalovirus exposure and HLA in healthy donors. The assay was immunoSEQ multiplex PCR, and TCRdb's table has in-frame clones only and misses some. Among 100,000 to 150,000 clones, 70% to 80% were seen once, and the ten largest hold roughly 4%. Sequenced: PBMCs. Receptor source: a man in his forties in good health and CMV-seronegative. CDR3s include the opening cysteine and the closing phenylalanine or tryptophan. D genes are given only for firm matches. The size of a clone is reported for some rows only, either as once, few or many, or as a class for expanded clones.

>NA|TRBJ1-1|TRBV19|NA
TGTGCCAGTAGTATAGGGGGGGACACTGAAGCTTTCTTT
CASSIGGDTEAFF
>NA|TRBJ1-2|TRBV19|NA
TGTGCCAGTACCGAACAGGACTATGGCTACACCTTC
CASTEQDYGYTF
>TRBD1|TRBJ2-2|TRBV7-2|NA
TGTGCCAGCAGTCAACAGGGGGCGGTCAATACCGGGGAGCTGTTTTTT
CASSQQGAVNTGELFF
>NA|TRBJ2-1|TRBV7-6|NA
TGTGCCAGCAGCTTACAGGGCGATGAGCAGTTCTTC
CASSLQGDEQFF
>TRBD1|TRBJ1-2|TRBV7-9|NA
TGTGCCAGCGGCTCCACGCGGACAGGGAGAAACTATGGCTACACCTTC
CASGSTRTGRNYGYTF
>NA|TRBJ2-7|TRBV7-9|NA
TGTTCCAGCACCCCGAGAGGACAGCTGACCTCCTACGAGCAGTACTTC
CSSTPRGQLTSYEQYF
>NA|TRBJ1-1|TRBV7-2|NA
TGTGCCAGCAGCTGGTCGAGCTATGGGCTTGAAGCTTTCTTT
CASSWSSYGLEAFF
>TRBD2|TRBJ2-1|TRBV7-8|NA
TGTGCCAGCAGCCGGACTAGATACAATGAGCAGTTCTTC
CASSRTRYNEQFF
>TRBD1|TRBJ2-3|TRBV5-4|NA
TGTGCCAGCAGCTTCCCGGGACAGGGGTACACAGATACGCAGTATTTT
CASSFPGQGYTDTQYF
>TRBD2|TRBJ2-1|TRBV11-3|NA
TGTGCCAGCAGCCAGGGACTAGCGGACTACAATGAGCAGTTCTTC
CASSQGLADYNEQFF
>NA|TRBJ1-2|TRBV7-2|NA
TGTGCCAGCAGGAGGGATTGGGGCTACACCTTC
CASRRDWGYTF
>NA|TRBJ1-2|TRBV10-3|NA
TGTGCCATCAGTGAGACCCGGACCTCAGGGGATGGCTACACCTTC
CAISETRTSGDGYTF
>NA|TRBJ2-7|TRBV27|NA
TGTGCCAGCAGCAAACAACGGGGGGCTACCTGGTACGAGCAGTACTTC
CASSKQRGATWYEQYF
>NA|TRBJ1-1|TRBV11-2|few
TGTGCCAGCAGTGTAGCGATCATGAACACTGAAGCTTTCTTT
CASSVAIMNTEAFF
>TRBD1|TRBJ2-5|TRBV2|NA
TGTGCCAGCGAAAGGGACAGAGAAGAGACCCAGTACTTC
CASERDREETQYF
>NA|TRBJ1-1|TRBV6-6|NA
TGTGCCAGCAGTTCCTGGGAGGGTGAAGCTTTCTTT
CASSSWEGEAFF
>NA|TRBJ1-6|TRBV7-2|NA
TGTGCCAGCAGCCGACAGATGTTGTTGGCCCTCCACTTT
CASSRQMLLALHF
>NA|TRBJ1-3|TRBV6-5|once
TGTGCCAGCAGTCAACAGGGACAACCGAGAAACACCATATATTTT
CASSQQGQPRNTIYF
>NA|TRBJ1-1|TRBV6-5|NA
TGTGCCAGCACTCCGCCAGGGGTCCCAACTGAAGCTTTCTTT
CASTPPGVPTEAFF
>NA|TRBJ2-1|TRBV5-1|NA
TGCGCCAGCAGCTCGGGGGACAGCAAAAATGAGCAGTTCTTC
CASSSGDSKNEQFF
>NA|TRBJ1-1|TRBV12-5|NA
TGTGCTAGTGGTTTGGAAGAACGGGGGGCTTTCTTT
CASGLEERGAFF
>NA|TRBJ2-1|TRBV27|NA
TGTGCCAGCAGCTTTGCGGGGGCCACCTCCTACAATGAGCAGTTCTTC
CASSFAGATSYNEQFF
>NA|TRBJ2-1|TRBV7-7|once
TGTGCCAGCAGCTTCATAAGGAGTGACAGTCCGCAGTTCTTC
CASSFIRSDSPQFF
>NA|TRBJ1-2|TRBV29-1|once
TGCAGCGTCGACAGGACAGCGGATAGCTATGGCTACACCTTC
CSVDRTADSYGYTF
>NA|TRBJ2-7|TRBV28|NA
TGTGCCAGCAGTTTACTGGGGGCTTTGGGGTTCTACGAGCAGTACTTC
CASSLLGALGFYEQYF
>TRBD1|TRBJ1-6|TRBV7-8|NA
TGTGCCAGCAGCTTAGATGGACAGGGAAATTCACCCCTCCACTTT
CASSLDGQGNSPLHF
>TRBD1|TRBJ1-2|TRBV15|few
TGTGCCACCAGCATCCCCCCGGGCAATACGACAGGGTTTAACTATGGCTACACCTTC
CATSIPPGNTTGFNYGYTF
>NA|TRBJ2-5|TRBV6-5|NA
TGTGCCAGCAGTTACTCTCCGGGAGTGGGGGAGACCCAGTACTTC
CASSYSPGVGETQYF
>NA|TRBJ1-1|TRBV7-2|once
TGTGCCAGCAGTCAACGGGTCGGCACTGAAGCTTTCTTT
CASSQRVGTEAFF
>NA|TRBJ2-3|TRBV7-2|NA
TGTGCCAGCAGCCCCAACCGGGGCACAGATACGCAGTATTTT
CASSPNRGTDTQYF
>NA|TRBJ2-7|TRBV11-2|few
TGTGCCAGCAGCTTAGGTGGCGGGCCGAACTACGAGCAGTACTTC
CASSLGGGPNYEQYF
>NA|TRBJ1-2|TRBV7-9|NA
TGTGCCAGCAGCTTAGGGGCCATGACAGTAGATGGCTACACCTTC
CASSLGAMTVDGYTF
>TRBD1|TRBJ1-3|TRBV7-8|NA
TGTGCCAGCAGCCCCGGTACAGGGGGGATCTCTGGAAACACCATATATTTT
CASSPGTGGISGNTIYF
>NA|TRBJ2-1|TRBV14|NA
TGTGCCAGCAGCCAAGTTCCGAGGGTCTGGGAGCAGTTCTTC
CASSQVPRVWEQFF
>NA|TRBJ1-2|TRBV6-5|NA
TGTGCCAGCAGCCCCCGCCCGGGGTCCACCGGGAGCTACACCTTC
CASSPRPGSTGSYTF
>TRBD1|TRBJ1-1|TRBV2|once
TGTGCCAGCAGTTCCACGACAGGGGGCGGCACTGAAGCTTTCTTT
CASSSTTGGGTEAFF
>TRBD1|TRBJ1-5|TRBV4-1|NA
TGCGCCAGCAGCCAAATGGGACAGGGGCGTCAGCCCCAGCATTTT
CASSQMGQGRQPQHF
>TRBD1|TRBJ2-7|TRBV25-1|NA
TGTGCCAGCAGTGGCCTGACCGGGACAGGGAGAGACGAGCAGTACTTC
CASSGLTGTGRDEQYF
>NA|TRBJ1-3|TRBV10-3|NA
TGTGCCATCAGCCCCTCGGGGGAGGCGGGAAACACCATATATTTT
CAISPSGEAGNTIYF
>TRBD2|TRBJ2-7|TRBV19|NA
TGTGCCAGTAGTATGGCTAGCGGGGGGCCCCTCTCCTACGAGCAGTACTTC
CASSMASGGPLSYEQYF
>TRBD1|TRBJ2-5|TRBV7-9|NA
TGTGCCAGCAGCTTATCTGGCAGGGGGTCCTCAGAGACCCAGTACTTC
CASSLSGRGSSETQYF
>NA|TRBJ1-1|TRBV5-1|once
TGCGCCAGCAGCTTGGACGGACAGCCGAACACTGAAGCTTTCTTT
CASSLDGQPNTEAFF
>TRBD1|TRBJ1-2|TRBV18|NA
TGTGCCAGCTCACCCTACCGACAGGGCAACTATGGCTACACCTTC
CASSPYRQGNYGYTF
>TRBD1|TRBJ1-6|TRBV4-2|once
TGTGCCAGCAGCACCGGGACAGGCAATTCACCCCTCCACTTT
CASSTGTGNSPLHF
>NA|TRBJ1-3|TRBV7-9|NA
TGTGCCAGCAGCCAGACTAGAGGAGGAAACACCATATATTTT
CASSQTRGGNTIYF
>NA|TRBJ2-3|TRBV7-9|NA
TGTGCCAGCAGCCCCTCCGCAGATACGCAGTATTTT
CASSPSADTQYF
>NA|TRBJ2-7|TRBV7-2|NA
TGTGCCAGCAGCTTAGTTAGTGCGAGCTACGAGCAGTACTTC
CASSLVSASYEQYF
>TRBD2|TRBJ2-3|TRBV7-3|NA
TGTGCCAGCAGCTCCGGGACTAGCGGGGGATCCGTTACCACAGATACGCAGTATTTT
CASSSGTSGGSVTTDTQYF